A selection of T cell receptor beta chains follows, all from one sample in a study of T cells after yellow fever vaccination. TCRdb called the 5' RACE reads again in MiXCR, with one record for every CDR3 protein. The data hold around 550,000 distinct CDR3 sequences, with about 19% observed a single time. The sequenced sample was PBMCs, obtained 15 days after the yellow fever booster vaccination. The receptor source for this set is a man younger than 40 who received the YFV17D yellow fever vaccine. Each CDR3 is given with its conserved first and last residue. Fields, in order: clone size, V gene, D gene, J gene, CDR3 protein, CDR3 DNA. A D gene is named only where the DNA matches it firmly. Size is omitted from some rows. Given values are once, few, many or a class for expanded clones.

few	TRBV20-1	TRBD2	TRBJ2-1	CSALPREGPSYNEQFF	TGCAGTGCCCTACCCCGGGAGGGCCCAAGCTACAATGAGCAGTTCTTC
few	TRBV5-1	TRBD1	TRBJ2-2	CASLPGTGTYSNTGELFF	TGCGCCAGCCTTCCCGGGACAGGGACTTACTCGAACACCGGGGAGCTGTTTTTT
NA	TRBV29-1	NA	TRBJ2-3	CSENHTRRSTDTQYF	TGCAGCGAAAACCACACCCGAAGGAGCACAGATACGCAGTATTTT
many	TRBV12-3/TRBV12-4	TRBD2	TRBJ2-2	CASSAGAGHGELFF	TGTGCCAGCAGTGCGGGAGCGGGTCACGGGGAGCTGTTTTTT
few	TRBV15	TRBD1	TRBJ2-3	CATSRAPSGTGDTQYF	TGTGCCACCAGCAGAGCTCCCTCCGGGACAGGGGATACGCAGTATTTT
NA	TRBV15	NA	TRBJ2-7	CATSRDDQGPYEQYF	TGTGCCACCAGCAGAGATGACCAGGGTCCCTACGAGCAGTACTTC
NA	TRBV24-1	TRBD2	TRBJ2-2	CATSDTSGPTGELFF	TGTGCCACCAGTGACACTAGCGGGCCCACCGGGGAGCTGTTTTTT
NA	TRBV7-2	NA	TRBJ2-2	CASSPVPFMNTGELFF	TGTGCCAGCAGCCCTGTACCCTTTATGAACACCGGGGAGCTGTTTTTT
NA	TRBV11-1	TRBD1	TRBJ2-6	CASTLMGWGQGQFGANVLTF	TGTGCCAGTACCCTAATGGGATGGGGACAGGGTCAGTTTGGGGCCAACGTCCTGACTTTC
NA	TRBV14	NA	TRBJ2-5	CASSQDRIETQYF	TGTGCCAGCAGCCAAGATCGGATAGAGACCCAGTACTTC
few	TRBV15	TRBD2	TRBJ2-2	CATSFSSGVTGELFF	TGTGCCACCAGCTTTTCTAGCGGGGTCACCGGGGAGCTGTTTTTT
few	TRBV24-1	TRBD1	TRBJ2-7	CATSESGTGDGRELCEQYF	TGTGCCACCAGTGAGTCCGGGACAGGGGATGGCCGGGAGCTGTGCGAGCAGTACTTC
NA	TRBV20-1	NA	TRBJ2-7	CSAPRSGLHEQYF	TGCAGTGCCCCGAGGTCGGGTCTCCACGAGCAGTACTTC
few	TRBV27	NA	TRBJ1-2	CASSSSPGPYTF	TGTGCCAGCAGTTCCTCCCCGGGTCCCTACACCTTC
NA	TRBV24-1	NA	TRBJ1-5	CATSDLVGTGGNQPQHF	TGTGCCACCAGTGATTTAGTGGGGACGGGGGGCAATCAGCCCCAGCATTTT
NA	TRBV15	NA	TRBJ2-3	CATSVGRLVEDTQYF	TGTGCCACCAGCGTCGGTCGACTAGTGGAAGATACGCAGTATTTT
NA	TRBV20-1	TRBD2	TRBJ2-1	CSARDYLTSYNEQFF	TGCAGTGCCAGGGACTACTTGACCTCTTACAATGAGCAGTTCTTC
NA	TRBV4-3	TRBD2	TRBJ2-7	CASSQWASGENHYEQYF	TGCGCCAGCAGCCAGTGGGCTAGCGGAGAGAATCACTACGAGCAGTACTTC
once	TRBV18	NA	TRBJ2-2	CASSPLVLANTGELFF	TGTGCCAGCTCACCACTAGTACTAGCGAACACCGGGGAGCTGTTTTTT
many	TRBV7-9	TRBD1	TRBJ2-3	CASSSGQGTDTQYF	TGTGCCAGCAGCTCCGGACAGGGCACAGATACGCAGTATTTT
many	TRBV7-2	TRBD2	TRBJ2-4	CASSPQAQRELNIQYF	TGTGCCAGCAGCCCGCAGGCCCAGCGGGAGTTAAACATTCAGTACTTC
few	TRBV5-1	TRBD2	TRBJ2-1	CASSPGTTYNNEQFF	TGCGCCAGCAGCCCCGGGACTACCTACAACAATGAGCAGTTCTTC
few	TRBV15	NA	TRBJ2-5	CATSREAHQETQYF	TGTGCCACCAGCAGAGAGGCGCATCAAGAGACCCAGTACTTC
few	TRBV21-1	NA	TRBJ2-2	CASSKALSGGAGTGELFF	TGTGCCAGCAGCAAAGCGCTTTCAGGGGGCGCTGGCACCGGGGAGCTGTTTTTT
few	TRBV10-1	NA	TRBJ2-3	CASSESIIGDTQYF	TGCGCCAGCAGTGAGAGTATTATCGGGGATACGCAGTATTTT
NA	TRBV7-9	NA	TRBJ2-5	CASRRPGPQETQYF	TGTGCCAGCAGAAGACCGGGACCGCAAGAGACCCAGTACTTC
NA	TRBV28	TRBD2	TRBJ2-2	CASSYRTSGRTGELFF	TGTGCCAGCAGTTACCGGACTAGCGGGAGAACCGGGGAGCTGTTTTTT
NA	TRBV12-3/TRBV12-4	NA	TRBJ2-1	CASSFIVNEQFF	TGTGCCAGCAGTTTCATAGTGAATGAGCAGTTCTTC
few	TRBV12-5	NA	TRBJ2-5	CASGPQGSWGTQYF	TGTGCTAGCGGTCCACAGGGTTCGTGGGGGACCCAGTACTTC
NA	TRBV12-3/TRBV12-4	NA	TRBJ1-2	CASSPLTTMVPYGYTF	TGTGCCAGCAGTCCTCTCACGACCATGGTCCCTTATGGCTACACCTTC
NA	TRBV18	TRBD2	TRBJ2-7	CASQGGTSGRNHEQYF	TGTGCCAGCCAGGGTGGGACTAGCGGGAGAAACCACGAGCAGTACTTC
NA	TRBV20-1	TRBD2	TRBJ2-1	CSAIGLALGNEQFF	TGCAGTGCTATTGGACTAGCGTTAGGAAATGAGCAGTTCTTC
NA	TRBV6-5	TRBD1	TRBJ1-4	CASSYYGTVGEKLFF	TGTGCCAGCAGTTACTACGGGACAGTAGGTGAAAAACTGTTTTTT
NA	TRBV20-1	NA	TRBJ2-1	CSARGLWDSDNEQFF	TGCAGTGCTCGAGGCTTGTGGGACTCGGACAATGAGCAGTTCTTC
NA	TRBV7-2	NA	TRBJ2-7	CASRTQPGTSYEQYF	TGTGCCAGCAGAACCCAACCGGGAACCTCCTACGAGCAGTACTTC
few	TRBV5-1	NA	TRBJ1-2	CASRSQSVYGYTF	TGCGCCAGCAGAAGCCAGTCTGTCTATGGCTACACCTTC
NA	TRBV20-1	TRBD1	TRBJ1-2	CSARSGQGGHGYTF	TGCAGTGCTAGATCGGGACAGGGGGGGCATGGCTACACCTTC
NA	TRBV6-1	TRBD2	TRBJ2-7	CASQRGGRTYEQYF	TGTGCCAGCCAGAGAGGCGGGAGGACCTACGAGCAGTACTTC
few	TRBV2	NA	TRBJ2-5	CASKGRGETQYF	TGTGCCAGCAAAGGCCGGGGAGAGACCCAGTACTTC
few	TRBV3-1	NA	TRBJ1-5	CASSQGHQPQHF	TGTGCCAGCAGCCAAGGACATCAGCCCCAGCATTTT